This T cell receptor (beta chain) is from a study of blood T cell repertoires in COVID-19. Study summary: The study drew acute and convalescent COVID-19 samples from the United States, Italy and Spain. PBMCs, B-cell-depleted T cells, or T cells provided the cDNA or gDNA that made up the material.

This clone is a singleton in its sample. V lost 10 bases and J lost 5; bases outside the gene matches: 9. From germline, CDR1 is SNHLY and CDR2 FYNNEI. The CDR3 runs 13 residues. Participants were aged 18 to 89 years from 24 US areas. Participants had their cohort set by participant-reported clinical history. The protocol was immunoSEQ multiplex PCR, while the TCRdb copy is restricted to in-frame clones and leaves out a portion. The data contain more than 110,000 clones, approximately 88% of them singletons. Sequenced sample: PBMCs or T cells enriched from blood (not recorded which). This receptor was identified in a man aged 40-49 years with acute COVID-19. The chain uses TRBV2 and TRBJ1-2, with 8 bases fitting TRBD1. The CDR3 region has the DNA TGTGCCATACAGGGACAGGCGAGGTATGGCTACACCTTC. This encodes CAIQGQARYGYTF.